Presented here are 23 T cell receptor beta chains from one specimen sequenced in a study of monozygotic twins with inflammatory bowel disease. TCRdb reprocessed the 5' RACE reads, with one entry per CDR3 protein and no DNA. The sample spans a few hundred thousand distinct CDR3 sequences; the ten largest clones claim 2.5% to 3%. Source material: blood. Source of these receptors: a human donor with ulcerative colitis or Crohn's disease, or a healthy co-twin of an affected twin (not recorded which).

This chain uses TRBV29-1 with TRBJ2-3; TCRdb names TRBD2, which stays unverified in the absence of DNA. The CDR3 covers 14 residues. Germline CDR1 and CDR2: SQVTM and ANQGSEA. The CDR3 loop is CSVAGLAGADTQYF.

The chain employs TRBV7-3 and TRBJ2-4; TCRdb selects TRBD1, and the lack of DNA leaves this call unchecked. CDR3 length: 15 residues. CDR1 SGHTA and CDR2 FQGTGA come from the germline V gene. The CDR3 loop reads CASSLTGGPQNIQYF.

This sequence joins TRBV7-9 and TRBJ2-1. The CDR3 runs 13 residues. Germline V gene lookup returns CDR1 SEHNR and CDR2 FQNEAQ (reference sequence). The CDR3 sequence: CASSSVVSDEQFF.

J is TRBJ2-2 and V is TRBV9; there is no DNA to check the TCRdb D call of TRBD1. Germline V gives CDR1 SGDLS, CDR2 YYNGEE. The CDR3 contains 15 residues. The CDR3 loop is CASRTGRANTGELFF.

The chain is built from TRBV3-1 and TRBJ2-5; TCRdb reports TRBD1, a call that lacks DNA to check it against. Germline values: CDR1 LGHDT, CDR2 YNNKEL (reference sequence). The CDR3 contains 15 residues. This chain's CDR3 is CASSQPGHRQETQYF.

The chain has TRBV4-3 and TRBJ1-6. The CDR3 totals 15 residues. Germline CDR1 LGHNA, CDR2 YSLEER. The CDR3 here is CASSQGIVGHSPLHF.

The V call is TRBV5-1, the J call TRBJ2-7; TCRdb gives TRBD1 as the D gene, but with no DNA this cannot be confirmed. Germline V gene data show CDR1 as SGHRS and CDR2 as YFSETQ. The CDR3 extends over 17 amino acids. The CDR3 is CASSLNPQGSSSYEQYF.

The chain is built from TRBV15 and TRBJ1-1. The germline V gene encodes CDR1 LNHNV and CDR2 YYDKDF (reference sequence). This CDR3 has 15 residues. CDR3: CATSQTGRHSEGAFF.

The chain combines TRBV5-1 with TRBJ2-3. This CDR3 has 15 amino acids. Germline loops: CDR1 SGHRS, CDR2 YFSETQ. The CDR3 loop is CASSLGRSGTDTQYF.

This chain links TRBV4-3 with TRBJ2-2. Germline V gene sequence: CDR1 LGHNA, CDR2 YSLEER. The CDR3 sequence is 14 residues long. CDR3: CASSQVPSTGELFF.

CDR3 protein: CATSRDHGAVSNQPQHF. This chain connects TRBV15 to TRBJ1-5; TCRdb names TRBD1, which stays unverified in the absence of DNA. The CDR3 length is 17 residues. CDR1 and CDR2 from the germline V gene are LNHNV and YYDKDF (reference sequence).

The V call is TRBV19, the J call TRBJ2-5; checking the TCRdb D call of TRBD1 is not possible without DNA. CDR3 size: 12 residues. CDR1 and CDR2 (germline): LNHDA, SQIVND (reference sequence). This chain's CDR3 is CASGGTRETQYF.

The rearrangement links TRBV7-8 to TRBJ1-4; the TRBD1 assignment by TCRdb is unverifiable without DNA. Germline CDR1 SGHVS, CDR2 FQNEAQ. The CDR3 covers 15 residues. Here the CDR3 reads CASSFGTGWDEKLFF.

The rearrangement uses TRBV18 and TRBJ1-4; no DNA is available, so the TRBD1 call from TCRdb remains unchecked. This CDR3 region has 13 residues. The germline V gene has CDR1 KGHSH and CDR2 LQKENI. The CDR3 spells CASSPRRAEKLFF.

The rearrangement links TRBV7-9 to TRBJ1-5. Germline lookup yields CDR1 SEHNR and CDR2 FQNEAQ (reference sequence). CDR3 length: 14 amino acids. The CDR3 region is CASSLGIVDQPQHF.

This rearrangement joins TRBV28 to TRBJ2-7; TCRdb calls TRBD1, which cannot be checked without DNA. Germline V gene sequence: CDR1 MDHEN, CDR2 SYDVKM. The CDR3 extends over 15 amino acids. The CDR3 region is CASSATTGLLGEQYF.

This CDR3 reads CATSDGNTEAFF. V is TRBV15 and J is TRBJ1-1. The CDR3 covers 12 residues. Germline CDR1 LNHNV, CDR2 YYDKDF (reference sequence).

The chain is built from TRBV3-1 and TRBJ2-7; TCRdb returns TRBD1, unconfirmable since there is no DNA. CDR1 and CDR2 (germline): LGHDT, YNNKEL (reference sequence). The CDR3 consists of 16 residues. This CDR3 is CASSQAGQGTNYEQYF.

The genes are TRBV28 and TRBJ2-1. CDR3 size: 15 residues. Germline V gene data show CDR1 as MDHEN and CDR2 as SYDVKM. CDR3 protein: CASSPSAGSYNEQFF.

The chain carries TRBV4-2 and TRBJ2-1; TCRdb returns TRBD1, unconfirmable since there is no DNA. The V gene's germline CDR1 is LGHNA and CDR2 YNFKEQ. CDR3 length: 16 residues. CDR3 loop: CASSQGRGQSYNEQFF.

This rearrangement joins TRBV10-2 to TRBJ2-5. Per germline, CDR1 WSHSY and CDR2 SAAADI. The CDR3 totals 14 residues. CDR3 in amino acids: CASKLQSSQETQYF.

The rearrangement joins TRBV27 to TRBJ2-7; TCRdb selects TRBD1, and the lack of DNA leaves this call unchecked. The CDR3 has 16 residues. From germline, CDR1 is MNHEY and CDR2 SMNVEV (reference sequence). CDR3 sequence reads: CASSLSRGTGSYEQYF.

V is TRBV14 and J is TRBJ2-7. CDR3 length: 13 amino acids. CDR1 is SGHDN and CDR2 is FVKESK in the germline V gene. The CDR3 reads CASSQPRFYEQYF. The full variable domain, with the rest looked up from reference TRBV14 and TRBJ2-7, is EAGVTQFPSHSVIEKGQTVTLRCDPISGHDNLYWYRRVMGKEIKFLLHFVKESKQDESGMPNNRFLAERTGGTYSTLKVQPAELEDSGVYFCASSQPRFYEQYFGPGTRLTVT.